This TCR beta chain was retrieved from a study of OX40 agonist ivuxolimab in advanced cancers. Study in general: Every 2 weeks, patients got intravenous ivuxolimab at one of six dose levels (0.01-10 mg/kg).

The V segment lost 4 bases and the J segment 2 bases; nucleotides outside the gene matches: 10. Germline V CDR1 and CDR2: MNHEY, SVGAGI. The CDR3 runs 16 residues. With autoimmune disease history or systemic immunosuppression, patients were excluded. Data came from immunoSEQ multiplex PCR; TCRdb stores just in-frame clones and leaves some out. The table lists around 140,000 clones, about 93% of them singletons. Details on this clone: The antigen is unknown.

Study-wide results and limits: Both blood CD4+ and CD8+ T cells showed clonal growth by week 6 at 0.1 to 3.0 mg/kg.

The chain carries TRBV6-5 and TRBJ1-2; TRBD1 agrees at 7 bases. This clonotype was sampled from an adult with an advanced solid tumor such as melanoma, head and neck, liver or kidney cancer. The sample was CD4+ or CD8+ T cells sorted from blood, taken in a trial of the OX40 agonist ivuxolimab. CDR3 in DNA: TGTGCCAGCAGTTTCACCGGGACAGCCTCAAACTATGGCTACACCTTC. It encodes CASSFTGTASNYGYTF.